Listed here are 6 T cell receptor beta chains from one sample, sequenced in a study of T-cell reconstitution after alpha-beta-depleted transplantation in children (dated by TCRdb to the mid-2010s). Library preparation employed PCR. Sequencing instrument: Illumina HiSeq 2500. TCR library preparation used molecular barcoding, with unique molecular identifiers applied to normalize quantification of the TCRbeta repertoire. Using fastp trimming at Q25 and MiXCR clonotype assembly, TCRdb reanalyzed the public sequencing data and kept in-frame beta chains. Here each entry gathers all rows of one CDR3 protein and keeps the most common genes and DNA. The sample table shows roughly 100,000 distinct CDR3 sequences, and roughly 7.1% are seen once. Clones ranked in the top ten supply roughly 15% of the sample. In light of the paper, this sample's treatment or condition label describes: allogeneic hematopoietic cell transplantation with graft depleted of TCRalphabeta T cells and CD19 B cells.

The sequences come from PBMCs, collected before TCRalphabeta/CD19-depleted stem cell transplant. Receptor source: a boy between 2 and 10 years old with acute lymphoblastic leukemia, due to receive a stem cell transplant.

The CDR3: CASSRDRGQGGYTF. The CDR3 DNA is TGTGCCAGCAGTCGGGACAGGGGGCAGGGGGGCTACACCTTC. The chain combines TRBV12-3 or TRBV12-4 with TRBJ1-2; 12 positions agree with TRBD1. V lost 5 bases and J lost 8; bases outside the gene matches: 6. The CDR3 contains 14 residues.

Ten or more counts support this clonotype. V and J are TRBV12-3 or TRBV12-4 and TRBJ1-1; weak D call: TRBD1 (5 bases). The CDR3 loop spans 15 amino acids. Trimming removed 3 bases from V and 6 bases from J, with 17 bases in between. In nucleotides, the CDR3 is TGTGCCAGCAGTTTCGGGTCGTGGGGGGTGGCTGAAGCTTTCTTT. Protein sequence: CASSFGSWGVAEAFF.

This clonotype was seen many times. DNA of the CDR3: TGTGCCAGCAGTCGGACAGGGGGATCGGACACTGAAGCTTTCTTT. Protein product: CASSRTGGSDTEAFF. This chain joins TRBV6-1 and TRBJ1-1; 10 positions match TRBD1. The CDR3 is made up of 15 amino acids. In germline, CDR1 is MNHNS, CDR2 SASEGT. V lost 5 bases to trimming and J lost 3 bases; unmatched junction nucleotides: 6.

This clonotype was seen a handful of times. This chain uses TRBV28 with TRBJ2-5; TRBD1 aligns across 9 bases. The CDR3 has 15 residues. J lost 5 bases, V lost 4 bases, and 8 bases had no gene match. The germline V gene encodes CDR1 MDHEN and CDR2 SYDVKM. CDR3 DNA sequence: TGTGCCAGCAGTTACGGGGACAGGGAGGAGGAGACCCAGTACTTC. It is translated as CASSYGDREEETQYF.

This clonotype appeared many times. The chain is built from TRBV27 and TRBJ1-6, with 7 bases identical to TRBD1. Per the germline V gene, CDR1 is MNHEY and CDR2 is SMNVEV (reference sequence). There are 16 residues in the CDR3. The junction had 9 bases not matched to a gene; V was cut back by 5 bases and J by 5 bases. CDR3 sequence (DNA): TGTGCCAGCAGTCTCTCCCAGGGGGGGAATAATTCACCCCTCCACTTT. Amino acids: CASSLSQGGNNSPLHF.

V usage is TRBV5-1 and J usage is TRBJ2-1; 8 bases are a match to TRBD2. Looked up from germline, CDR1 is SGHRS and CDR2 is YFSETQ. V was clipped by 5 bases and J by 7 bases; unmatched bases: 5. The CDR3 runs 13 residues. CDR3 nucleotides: TGCGCCAGCAGTCCTGGCGGGGGGAATGAGCAGTTCTTC. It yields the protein CASSPGGGNEQFF.